Below, 10 T cell receptor beta chains from the same sample are listed, as sequenced in a study of human T cells and chemical hapten exposure. Time point specified: pre-sensitization, week 0. The sample's treatment: therapeutic diphenylcyclopropenone sensitization with weekly scalp DPC. A single record per CDR3 protein comes from TCRdb applying MiXCR to the RACE reads. The sample holds approximately 180,000 distinct CDR3 sequences, almost 30% seen once. Specimen: whole blood, collected in connection with sensitization to the hapten diphenylcyclopropenone (DPC). The receptors come from a woman in her 30s with alopecia areata. Some clones in this sample may be carry-over from other donors' samples.

The J gene is TRBJ2-3, the V gene TRBV12-3 or TRBV12-4; TRBD2 aligns across 8 bases. CDR3 length equals 17 residues. With V trimmed by 2 bases and J by 5 bases, 12 bases remained unmatched. In DNA form, the CDR3 reads TGTGCCAGCAGTTTATACGGGGGGGGCGCCACCGGAGATACGCAGTATTTT. It encodes CASSLYGGGATGDTQYF.

The chain has TRBV2 and TRBJ1-1, with D unresolved. CDR3 length: 12 residues. Germline CDR1 and CDR2: SNHLY and FYNNEI. With 6 bases removed from V and 7 bases from J, the gap between germline ends came to 12 bases. Here the CDR3 reads CASRSSGNEAFF. The CDR3 DNA is TGTGCCAGCAGGAGTTCGGGGAATGAAGCTTTCTTT.

V usage is TRBV20-1 and J usage is TRBJ2-1, with D possibly TRBD2 on 5 matching bases. Looked up from germline, CDR1 is DFQATT and CDR2 is SNEGSKA (reference sequence). The CDR3 has 12 amino acids. V lost 5 bases and J 6 bases, leaving 11 bases between the germline ends. For the CDR3, the DNA is TGCAGTGCTCCACTAGTTCGCAATGAGCAGTTCTTC. It encodes CSAPLVRNEQFF.

In its sample, this clonotype was seen a few times. J is TRBJ2-1 and V is TRBV29-1, with 14 bases lining up with TRBD2. Trimming removed 6 bases from V and 1 base from J; junction bases left unmatched: 8. The V gene's germline CDR1 is SQVTM and CDR2 ANQGSEA. The CDR3 sequence is 17 residues long. In nucleotides, the CDR3 is TGCAGCGTGAAGGGGACTAGCGGGAGCAGTTCCTACAATGAGCAGTTCTTC. It specifies CSVKGTSGSSSYNEQFF.

This clonotype was recorded a few times. This sequence joins TRBV29-1 and TRBJ2-6; the D is unclear. Germline lookup yields CDR1 SQVTM and CDR2 ANQGSEA. This CDR3 spans 15 amino acids. The V end lost 4 bases, the J end lost 0 bases, and 10 bases lay between the germline ends. CDR3 nucleotide sequence: TGCAGCGTTGGTAAAAGCAACTCTGGGGCCAACGTCCTGACTTTC. Amino acids: CSVGKSNSGANVLTF. Based on the CDR3 plus reference TRBV29-1 and TRBJ2-6, the full variable domain is SAVISQKPSRDICQRGTSLTIQCQVDSQVTMMFWYRQQPGQSLTLIATANQGSEATYESGFVIDKFPISRPNLTFSTLTVSNMSPEDSSIYLCSVGKSNSGANVLTFGAGSRLTVL.

CDR3 loop: CASSGGFPYEQYF. CDR3 in DNA: TGTGCCAGCAGCGGGGGATTCCCCTACGAGCAGTACTTC. The genes are TRBV9 and TRBJ2-7; D unresolved. The CDR3 has 13 amino acids. Germline CDR1 SGDLS, CDR2 YYNGEE. Deletions cut 3 bases from V and 2 bases from J, with 9 bases between.

This clonotype was detected a few times. The genes are TRBV5-1 and TRBJ2-1; possibly TRBD1 or TRBD2 for D (6 bases each). The CDR3 consists of 13 residues. Germline CDR1 is SGHRS and CDR2 is YFSETQ. V gave up 10 bases and J gave up 6 bases, with 17 bases separating them. CDR3 in DNA: TGCGCCGGATCCGAACAGGGACTCAATGAGCAGTTCTTC. Encoded protein: CAGSEQGLNEQFF.

The CDR3 sequence is CAVAQGNQPQHF. CDR3 nucleotides: TGTGCCGTGGCCCAGGGGAATCAGCCCCAGCATTTT. This chain links TRBV10-3 with TRBJ1-5, with D perhaps matching TRBD1 (6 bases). This CDR3 spans 12 amino acids. Germline assignment: CDR1 ENHRY and CDR2 SYGVKD. V dropped 11 bases and J dropped 4 bases, with 12 bases sitting between them.

The chain carries TRBV10-3 and TRBJ2-7; D is uncertain. CDR3 length equals 11 residues. V was clipped by 7 bases and J by 4 bases, with 8 bases between them. The germline gives CDR1 ENHRY, CDR2 SYGVKD. This CDR3 reads CAIKAGYEQYF. The CDR3 bases are TGTGCCATCAAAGCCGGGTACGAGCAGTACTTC.

This clonotype was seen more than once but under ten times. The V gene is TRBV28, the J gene TRBJ2-1, with TRBD1 matching over 8 bases. There are 16 residues in the CDR3. The V gene's germline CDR1 is MDHEN and CDR2 SYDVKM. V lost 6 bases to trimming and J lost 6 bases; unmatched junction nucleotides: 13. The CDR3 sequence is CASSPPQGASSNEQFF. CDR3 bases: TGTGCCAGCAGCCCACCTCAGGGGGCGTCCAGCAATGAGCAGTTCTTC.